Following are 10 T cell receptor beta chains from one sample sequenced in a study of blood T cell repertoires in COVID-19. Clones were sequenced by immunoSEQ multiplex PCR, and TCRdb holds only the in-frame ones, with some missing. The top ten clones hold 10% to 13% of a sample with roughly 130,000 clones, 75% to 90% of them seen once. The sample consisted of peripheral blood. The receptor source for this set is a man between 60 and 70 years old with active or convalescent COVID-19.

The chain recombines TRBV2 with TRBJ2-1; 7 bases agree with TRBD2. With 5 bases clipped from V and 6 bases from J, the junction kept 10 bases outside the gene matches. Germline V gene sequence: CDR1 SNHLY, CDR2 FYNNEI. The CDR3 totals 15 residues. The CDR3 region is CASSSLKREGNEQFF. CDR3 bases: TGTGCCAGCAGTTCCCTTAAGCGGGAAGGCAATGAGCAGTTCTTC. The complete variable domain, with remaining parts taken from reference TRBV2 and TRBJ2-1, reads EPEVTQTPSHQVTQMGQEVILRCVPISNHLYFYWYRQILGQKVEFLVSFYNNEISEKSEIFDDQFSVERPDGSNFTLKIRSTKLEDSAMYFCASSSLKREGNEQFFGPGTRLTVL.

This chain connects TRBV3-1 (or the pseudogene TRBV3-2) to TRBJ1-4; 7 nucleotides align to TRBD1. The CDR3 is 14 amino acids. Germline CDR1 is LGHDT and CDR2 is YNNKEL (reference sequence). Trimming cost V 6 bases and J 6 bases; bases outside gene matches: 7. In DNA, the CDR3 is TGTGCCAGCAGGAAGGAGAGGGGGCATGAAAAACTGTTTTTT. It yields the protein CASRKERGHEKLFF.

This clone has only a few counts. V and J are TRBV30 and TRBJ1-6; D is uncertain. The CDR3 covers 15 residues. CDR1 GTSNPN and CDR2 SVGIG come from the germline V gene (reference sequence). V was pared by 8 bases and J by 5 bases, with 19 bases between. The CDR3 DNA sequence: TGTGCCCGGCAATCGCGCGGACTCAATAATTCACCCCTCCACTTT. Translated, it gives CARQSRGLNNSPLHF.

The chain carries TRBV28 and TRBJ2-2, with 9 bases fitting TRBD1. There are 15 residues in the CDR3. Per the germline V gene, CDR1 is MDHEN and CDR2 is SYDVKM. The junction had 5 bases not matched to a gene; V was cut back by 5 bases and J by 4 bases. CDR3 sequence (DNA): TGTGCCAGCAGTACCGGACAGGGGTTCACCGGGGAGCTGTTTTTT. Translated: CASSTGQGFTGELFF.

V and J are TRBV4-2 and TRBJ2-7; TRBD1 aligns across 9 bases. The CDR3 sequence is 17 residues long. The ends lost 0 bases at V and 2 bases at J; junction bases unmatched: 8. Looked up from germline, CDR1 is LGHNA and CDR2 is YNFKEQ. CDR3 amino acids: CASSQEVAGQGPYEQYF. CDR3 coding DNA: TGTGCCAGCAGCCAAGAGGTCGCAGGACAGGGGCCCTACGAGCAGTACTTC.

The chain combines TRBV3-1 (or the pseudogene TRBV3-2) with TRBJ2-7, with D perhaps TRBD2 (5 bases). V was trimmed by 5 bases and J by 6 bases, leaving 11 bases between them. The length of the CDR3 is 12 residues. From germline, CDR1 is LGHDT and CDR2 YNNKEL (reference sequence). The CDR3 region is CASSDRGFEQYF. CDR3 DNA: TGTGCCAGCAGCGATCGAGGGTTCGAGCAGTACTTC.

The chain joins TRBV10-3 to TRBJ2-3, with 7 bases aligning to TRBD2. The CDR3 is 14 amino acids. The J segment lost 3 bases and the V segment lost 6 bases, leaving 6 bases of the junction unmatched. From germline, CDR1 is ENHRY and CDR2 SYGVKD. This CDR3 reads CAIRPGGGTDTQYF. The DNA of the CDR3 is TGTGCCATCAGGCCGGGAGGCGGGACAGATACGCAGTATTTT.

The V and J genes are TRBV2 and TRBJ1-6; 8 bases match TRBD1. This CDR3 is 17 amino acids long. Trimming at V came to 0 bases and at J to 6 bases, leaving 7 bases not matched to a gene. The V gene's germline CDR1 is SNHLY and CDR2 FYNNEI. The CDR3 DNA sequence: TGTGCCAGCAGTGAAGCAGGCAGGGGGCACAGTAATTCACCCCTCCACTTT. Amino acid sequence: CASSEAGRGHSNSPLHF. The full variable domain, in which reference TRBV2 and TRBJ1-6 provide the parts outside the CDR3, is EPEVTQTPSHQVTQMGQEVILRCVPISNHLYFYWYRQILGQKVEFLVSFYNNEISEKSEIFDDQFSVERPDGSNFTLKIRSTKLEDSAMYFCASSEAGRGHSNSPLHFGNGTRLTVT.

This clone was detected a few times. V usage is TRBV10-1 and J usage is TRBJ2-3, with 7 bases matching TRBD1. The CDR3 spans 15 residues. In germline, CDR1 is WNHNN, CDR2 SYGVQD (reference sequence). The V segment lost 5 bases and the J segment 4 bases; nucleotides outside the gene matches: 9. The CDR3 DNA reads as TGCGCCAGCAGTTCGGACAGGCGGAGGTCAGATACGCAGTATTTT. Protein: CASSSDRRRSDTQYF.

The J gene is TRBJ1-1, the V gene TRBV27; TRBD1 might be the D (6 bases). This CDR3 region has 14 residues. V was trimmed by 4 bases and J by 11 bases, leaving 20 bases between them. Germline CDR1 is MNHEY and CDR2 is SMNVEV (reference sequence). In DNA form, the CDR3 reads TGTGCCAGCAGTTATACCGATACACAGGGTATGGCTTTCTTT. Translating gives CASSYTDTQGMAFF.